The clone carrying this TCR beta chain was observed a handful of times. Germline lookup yields CDR1 MDHEN and CDR2 SYDVKM. This CDR3 contains 13 residues. The V end was cut by 9 bases, the J end by 2 bases, with 13 bases between. TCRdb re-called the 5' RACE reads through MiXCR, storing one row per CDR3 protein. This table holds nearly 350,000 distinct CDR3 sequences, roughly 7.5% found once. These data come from a study of T cells after yellow fever vaccination. The TCR originated in a man aged 18 to 29 who received the YFV17D yellow fever vaccine. The sequencing here drew on PBMCs, taken roughly 47 days after the first yellow fever vaccination. The chain is built from TRBV28 and TRBJ1-2; TRBD1 might be the D (5 bases). In DNA form, the CDR3 reads TGTGCCAGTACGTTGGGGGAAAACTATGGCTACACCTTC. Its translation is CASTLGENYGYTF.